This T cell receptor (beta chain) was captured in a study of beta chain features in type 1 diabetes. Study-wide background: There was similarity between patients and healthy donors in age, gender and cell yields.

Findings of the study overall: Naive, central memory and Treg TCRB repertoires appeared more alike in patients than in healthy donors. People with Type 1 diabetes carried modestly yet significantly shorter TCRB CDR3s in all four CD4+ subsets.

It was one heparinised blood draw, averaging about 120 mL, that each donor gave. Germline V gives CDR1 SGHRS, CDR2 YFSETQ. The CDR3 extends over 18 amino acids. V trimming: 4 bases; J trimming: 4 bases; junction bases outside the gene matches: 16. All of the isolated RNA was reverse transcribed, so expressed TCRB transcripts were sequenced. TCRdb's copy holds only in-frame clones and misses some; the assay was immunoSEQ multiplex PCR. Of approximately 730,000 clones listed, 10% to 15% were seen once; the top ten hold 0.022%. With respect to this clone: Its antigen is undetermined.

The sequencing sample was made of naive CD4+ T cells from blood. The TCR originated in a man aged 18 to 30 with type 1 diabetes. The chain couples TRBV5-1 to TRBJ1-2; TRBD1 agrees at 10 bases. CDR3 nucleotide sequence: TGCGCCAGCAGCGACAGGGACAGGGGAACCGGAAGCGTCTATGGCTACACCTTC. As protein: CASSDRDRGTGSVYGYTF.